The present TCR beta chain was sequenced within a study of shared clonotypes between healthy human individuals. The method was immunoSEQ multiplex PCR; TCRdb's version includes in-frame clones alone and lacks a portion of them. The table has about 2 million clones, just under 95% seen once. Selected positively for CCR7 and CD45RO-negative, naive CD8 cells excluded terminally differentiated effector memory CD45RA+ cells. From germline, CDR1 is LGHNT and CDR2 FRNRAP. Trimming took 1 base from V and 0 from J, leaving 9 bases between them. There are 16 residues in the CDR3. The sequence derives from a man between 18 and 29 years old in good health. This chain links TRBV12-5 with TRBJ2-2; either TRBD1 or TRBD2 may supply D (5 bases each). Sequenced sample: naive CD8+ T cells sorted from blood. The CDR3 region is CASGLDRDPNTGELFF. CDR3 nucleotide sequence: TGTGCTAGTGGTTTGGACCGGGACCCGAACACCGGGGAGCTGTTTTTT.